The 21 T cell receptor beta chains reported below all come from one sample, sequenced in a study of shared clonotypes between healthy human individuals. The protocol was immunoSEQ multiplex PCR, while the TCRdb copy is restricted to in-frame clones and leaves out a portion. The table records 640,000 or so clones, around 72% of them present only once. The sample consisted of memory CD4+ T cells sorted from blood. The subset is: CD45RA-negative fraction. The receptors were gathered from a woman in her 30s in good health.

This clone has only a few counts. The same CDR3 also results from other DNA sequences found in this sample. V and J are TRBV5-1 and TRBJ2-1, with TRBD2 matching over 10 bases. Germline CDR1 SGHRS, CDR2 YFSETQ. The CDR3 is made up of 14 amino acids. Germline trimming cut 0 bases from V and 6 bases from J; bases unmatched to any gene: 0. This CDR3 reads CASSLGTSGNEQFF. The CDR3 DNA follows: TGCGCCAGCAGCTTGGGGACTAGCGGCAATGAGCAGTTCTTC.

This sequence joins TRBV2 and TRBJ1-3, with a possible D match to TRBD1 (5 bases). The V gene lost 4 bases and the J gene lost 4 bases, with 11 bases spanning the gap. Germline-derived CDR1 and CDR2 are SNHLY and FYNNEI. The CDR3 is 14 amino acids. CDR3 sequence: CASSVGTTGNTIYF. Written as DNA, the CDR3 is TGTGCCAGCAGTGTAGGGACTACAGGAAACACCATATATTTT.

The chain links TRBV7-7 to TRBJ2-5, with TRBD2 matching 8 bases. Per germline, CDR1 SSHAT and CDR2 FNYEAQ (reference sequence). Trimming took 3 bases from V and 5 from J; bases not matched to a gene: 5. This CDR3 is built from 14 residues. CDR3 coding DNA: TGTGCCAGCAGCTTCGCGGGGGGACGGGAGACCCAGTACTTC. Its protein is CASSFAGGRETQYF.

This clone was seen only a few times. J is TRBJ2-3 and V is TRBV7-9; 16 bases agree with TRBD2. The germline gives CDR1 SEHNR, CDR2 FQNEAQ (reference sequence). There are 19 residues in the CDR3. V gave up 5 bases and J gave up 3 bases; unmatched junction bases: 11. CDR3 bases: TGTGCCAGCAGCCGTCCCGGGACTAGCGGGAGGGTTAGTACAGATACGCAGTATTTT. This sequence encodes CASSRPGTSGRVSTDTQYF.

As DNA, the CDR3 is TGCGCCAGCAGCTTGGCCCCTTGGGGCACTAATGAAAAACTGTTTTTT. It codes for CASSLAPWGTNEKLFF. The chain joins TRBV5-1 to TRBJ1-4; TRBD1 might be the D (5 bases). Looked up from germline, CDR1 is SGHRS and CDR2 is YFSETQ. The V end was cut by 0 bases, the J end by 2 bases, with 11 bases between. The CDR3 extends over 16 amino acids.

A word on this clone: This sample also contains other DNA sequences that code for the same CDR3. The gene calls are TRBV18 and TRBJ2-7; D remains ambiguous. CDR1 and CDR2 (germline): KGHSH, LQKENI. CDR3 size: 11 residues. V lost 3 bases, J lost 3 bases, and 3 bases lay in between. CDR3 amino acids: CASSPNYEQYF. The CDR3 nucleotides read TGTGCCAGCTCACCCAACTACGAGCAGTACTTC.

This clone has just a few counts. The rearrangement uses TRBV30 and TRBJ2-2; D call uncertain. The length of the CDR3 is 14 residues. Trimming left V 0 bases short and J 8 bases short, with 13 bases between. Germline assignment: CDR1 GTSNPN and CDR2 SVGIG (reference sequence). CDR3 protein: CAWSVIKGVGELFF. The CDR3 nucleotides read TGTGCCTGGAGTGTAATAAAGGGTGTGGGGGAGCTGTTTTTT.

The V call is TRBV30, the J call TRBJ2-1; D gene ambiguous. Germline-derived CDR1 and CDR2 are GTSNPN and SVGIG (reference sequence). V was shortened by 2 bases and J by 6 bases, with 5 bases between the two germline ends. CDR3 size: 11 residues. CDR3 amino acids: CAWSIVNEQFF. CDR3 sequence (DNA): TGTGCCTGGAGTATAGTCAATGAGCAGTTCTTC.

This clone was counted between two and nine times. The identical CDR3 is also encoded by other nucleotide sequences in the sample. The chain employs TRBV10-3 and TRBJ2-1; D unresolved. The V gene's germline CDR1 is ENHRY and CDR2 SYGVKD. V was pared by 6 bases and J by 0 bases, with 12 bases between. The CDR3 sequence is 15 residues long. CDR3 region: CAIRSAESSYNEQFF. The CDR3 region has the DNA TGTGCCATCAGGTCGGCCGAGAGCTCCTACAATGAGCAGTTCTTC.

This clone was detected only a few times. The rearrangement links TRBV10-3 to TRBJ2-7; D remains ambiguous. Germline lookup yields CDR1 ENHRY and CDR2 SYGVKD. Trimming stripped 5 bases from V and 3 bases from J, with 11 bases between. The length of the CDR3 is 13 residues. The chain's CDR3 is CAISMADYYEQYF. The CDR3 region has the DNA TGTGCCATCAGTATGGCTGATTACTACGAGCAGTACTTC.

This chain links TRBV15 with TRBJ1-5; 7 nucleotides match TRBD1. This CDR3 has 16 amino acids. Germline trimming cut 1 base from V and 0 bases from J; bases unmatched to any gene: 3. Per the germline V gene, CDR1 is LNHNV and CDR2 is YYDKDF (reference sequence). The CDR3 coding sequence is TGTGCCACCAGCAGAGGGGGACAGTATAGCAATCAGCCCCAGCATTTT. Amino acids: CATSRGGQYSNQPQHF.

The genes are TRBV5-1 and TRBJ2-1; no clear D. CDR3 length: 15 amino acids. Trimming removed 3 bases from V and 0 bases from J, with 10 bases in between. The germline V gene encodes CDR1 SGHRS and CDR2 YFSETQ. CDR3 DNA: TGCGCCAGCAGCTATAGCACGAGCTCCTACAATGAGCAGTTCTTC. It translates to CASSYSTSSYNEQFF.

The chain carries TRBV19 and TRBJ2-7; tentative D call: TRBD2 (6 bases). The CDR3 is 15 residues long. Germline V gene sequence: CDR1 LNHDA, CDR2 SQIVND (reference sequence). The ends were cut back, 3 bases at V and 6 bases at J, with 18 bases in the middle. The CDR3 DNA reads TGTGCCAGTAGTATTAGCGGCTTGTCGGCGCCCGAGCAGTACTTC. Encoded protein: CASSISGLSAPEQYF.

There are a few counts of this clone. The chain employs TRBV7-9 and TRBJ2-3; possible D gene TRBD1, 5 bases. The germline CDR1 and CDR2 sequences are SEHNR and FQNEAQ (reference sequence). CDR3 size: 14 residues. The V and J ends lost 4 bases and 0 bases respectively, with 8 bases between them. The CDR3 sequence is CASSWGASTDTQYF. CDR3 nucleotide sequence: TGTGCCAGCAGCTGGGGCGCTAGCACAGATACGCAGTATTTT.

The chain joins TRBV25-1 to TRBJ2-2; D is tentatively TRBD1 or TRBD2 (6 bases each). The length of the CDR3 is 15 residues. V lost 3 bases, J lost 4 bases, and 12 bases lay in between. CDR1 is MGHDK, CDR2 SYGVNS, per germline. The CDR3 region is CASSEPRGVTGELFF. Here the CDR3 DNA reads TGTGCCAGCAGTGAGCCGAGGGGGGTCACCGGGGAGCTGTTTTTT. Full variable domain (rest looked up from reference TRBV25-1 and TRBJ2-2): EADIYQTPRYLVIGTGKKITLECSQTMGHDKMYWYQQDPGMELHLIHYSYGVNSTEKGDLSSESTVSRIRTEHFPLTLESARPSHTSQYLCASSEPRGVTGELFFGEGSRLTVL.

The rearrangement uses TRBV18 and TRBJ2-7, with 10 bases identical to TRBD2. With 3 bases clipped from V and 0 bases from J, the junction kept 8 bases outside the gene matches. This CDR3 contains 17 residues. Germline CDR1 is KGHSH and CDR2 is LQKENI. CDR3 nucleotide sequence: TGTGCCAGCTCACCGAGGCCTAGCGGGGGTAGCTCCTACGAGCAGTACTTC. Translation: CASSPRPSGGSSYEQYF.

The sample holds a few counts of this clone. V usage is TRBV30 and J usage is TRBJ2-3; D not certain. Trimming shortened V by 2 bases and J by 2 bases, and 8 bases separated the two germline ends. CDR3 length: 13 amino acids. Germline-derived CDR1 and CDR2 are GTSNPN and SVGIG (reference sequence). CDR3 protein: CAWSPSTTDTQYF. CDR3 nucleotide sequence: TGTGCCTGGAGTCCCTCTACCACAGATACGCAGTATTTT. The full variable domain, completed using reference TRBV30 and TRBJ2-3, is SQTIHQWPATLVQPVGSPLSLECTVEGTSNPNLYWYRQAAGRGLQLLFYSVGIGQISSEVPQNLSASRPQDRQFILSSKKLLLSDSGFYLCAWSPSTTDTQYFGPGTRLTVL.

Points on this clone: The sample holds other DNA sequences that translate to the same CDR3. The CDR3 protein is CASSLRGREGTEAFF. The CDR3 DNA reads TGCGCCAGCAGCTTGAGGGGCAGGGAGGGCACTGAAGCTTTCTTT. The chain carries TRBV5-1 and TRBJ1-1; D is possibly TRBD1 (5 bases). Trimming shortened V by 1 base and J by 4 bases, and 14 bases separated the two germline ends. CDR3 length equals 15 residues. CDR1 is SGHRS and CDR2 is YFSETQ in the germline V gene.

The V call is TRBV5-4, the J call TRBJ2-1; 10 bases agree with TRBD1. From germline, CDR1 is SGHNT and CDR2 YYREEE (reference sequence). This CDR3 comprises 14 residues. Trimming at V came to 7 bases and at J to 6 bases, leaving 7 bases not matched to a gene. CDR3 coding DNA: TGTGCCAGCGCCGGGACAGGGGCCTTCAATGAGCAGTTCTTC. Translating gives CASAGTGAFNEQFF. The full variable domain, in which reference TRBV5-4 and TRBJ2-1 provide the parts outside the CDR3, is ETGVTQSPTHLIKTRGQQVTLRCSSQSGHNTVSWYQQALGQGPQFIFQYYREEENGRGNFPPRFSGLQFPNYSSELNVNALELDDSALYLCASAGTGAFNEQFFGPGTRLTVL.

The chain joins TRBV7-3 to TRBJ1-1; 7 positions agree with TRBD1. Looked up from germline, CDR1 is SGHTA and CDR2 is FQGTGA. Germline trimming cut 3 bases from V and 4 bases from J; bases unmatched to any gene: 2. The CDR3 spans 13 residues. This CDR3 reads CASSLTGSTEAFF. CDR3 nucleotide sequence: TGTGCCAGCAGCTTGACAGGGAGCACTGAAGCTTTCTTT.

This chain joins TRBV19 and TRBJ2-2, with D perhaps being TRBD1 or TRBD2 (5 bases each). Deletions cut 4 bases from V and 1 base from J, with 10 bases between. The CDR3 extends over 15 amino acids. Germline-derived CDR1 and CDR2 are LNHDA and SQIVND (reference sequence). This chain's CDR3 is CASSNLGVNTGELFF. Written as DNA, the CDR3 is TGTGCCAGTAGTAATTTGGGGGTGAACACCGGGGAGCTGTTTTTT.